A single TCR beta chain is shown here with its context. Its antigen is as yet unknown. These data are taken from a study of blood T cells in healthy people across ages. Points from the study as a whole: There was a strong correlation between TCR beta diversity and naive T cell percentage.

Germline assignment: CDR1 LGHNT and CDR2 FRNRAP. Trimming took off 6 bases at V and 6 bases at J, with 12 bases between the two ends. This CDR3 is built from 13 residues. Sample-barcoded 5' priming and a J-beta primer mix drove a second PCR of about 6 to 11 cycles. TCRdb called the 5' RACE reads again in MiXCR, with one record for every CDR3 protein. The sample has about 570,000 distinct CDR3 sequences, roughly a quarter seen once; the top ten hold about 18%. The V call is TRBV12-5, the J call TRBJ2-1, with D perhaps being TRBD1 or TRBD2 (5 bases each). Sequencing was performed on blood. This TCR came from a woman between 70 and 85 years old in good health. For the CDR3, the DNA is TGTGCTAGTGGGGATAGTGGGGGCAATGAGCAGTTCTTC. Its translation is CASGDSGGNEQFF.